This T cell receptor (beta chain) was identified during a study of T cell responses to AZD1222 COVID-19 vaccine. Study-wide points: White British donors predominated, females outnumbered males, and clonal diversity was possibly underestimated. Repertoires in all cases were sampled only once the peak T cell response had passed.

V was clipped by 2 bases and J by 7 bases; unmatched bases: 7. Germline V gene sequence: CDR1 MNHEY, CDR2 SVGEGT. This CDR3 has 14 residues. As concerns this clone: Antigen: not known.

Clones were read by immunoSEQ multiplex PCR, and TCRdb kept only the in-frame ones, dropping some. The table has about 100,000 clones, more than 70% seen once. This material consisted of peripheral blood, taken on day 0 of AZD1222 vaccination. The J gene is TRBJ2-7, the V gene TRBV6-2 or TRBV6-3; 8 positions agree with TRBD2. This clonotype originated in an adult in good health. CDR3 loop: CASSYASGRREQYF. The CDR3 DNA reads as TGTGCCAGCAGTTACGCCAGCGGGAGAAGGGAGCAGTACTTC.